A single sample is the source of the 18 T cell receptor beta chains below, sequenced in a study of blood T cell repertoires in COVID-19 (TCRdb year 2020). Preparation of the library involved the immunoSEQ multiplex PCR assay. TCRdb re-hosts the immuneACCESS table, in-frame sequences only. Its copies lack some clones; in the studies checked, an unresolved V gene accounts for under half of them, and the cause for the rest is not known. The sample table shows about 260,000 clones, and around 90% are seen once. The ten largest account for about 9.4% of the sample. Source material: peripheral blood. The source of these receptors is a woman in her seventies with COVID-19, enrolled during active disease.

The chain couples TRBV19 to TRBJ1-3, with 8 positions matching TRBD1. Germline CDR1 and CDR2: LNHDA and SQIVND (reference sequence). CDR3 size: 14 residues. After removal of 5 bases from V and 5 bases from J, the junction contained 5 bases not matched to a gene. The CDR3 protein is CASSPRTGRNTIYF. CDR3 bases: TGTGCCAGTAGTCCTCGGACAGGGAGAAACACCATATATTTT.

The chain couples TRBV7-3 to TRBJ2-7; 9 nucleotides line up with TRBD2. The CDR3 has 14 amino acids. The V gene end was trimmed by 2 bases and the J gene end by 4 bases; junction bases not matched to a gene: 3. Per the germline V gene, CDR1 is SGHTA and CDR2 is FQGTGA. In DNA form, the CDR3 reads TGTGCCAGCAGCTTATCCAGCGGGAGGTACGAGCAGTACTTC. This sequence encodes CASSLSSGRYEQYF.

This chain connects TRBV19 to TRBJ2-6; 12 nucleotides align to TRBD1. V shed 4 bases and J 3 bases; nucleotides not matched to a gene: 4. Germline values: CDR1 LNHDA, CDR2 SQIVND (reference sequence). The CDR3 spans 17 residues. The CDR3 nucleotides are TGTGCCAGTAGTAGGGGACAGGGGGCGGTTGGGGCCAACGTCCTGACTTTC. This translates into CASSRGQGAVGANVLTF. Full variable domain (missing parts from reference TRBV19 and TRBJ2-6): DGGITQSPKYLFRKEGQNVTLSCEQNLNHDAMYWYRQDPGQGLRLIYYSQIVNDFQKGDIAEGYSVSREKKESFPLTVTSAQKNPTAFYLCASSRGQGAVGANVLTFGAGSRLTVL.

This chain links TRBV29-1 with TRBJ2-1, with TRBD1 matching over 8 bases. Germline V gene data show CDR1 as SQVTM and CDR2 as ANQGSEA. The CDR3 length is 15 residues. Trimming took 6 bases from V and 6 from J; bases not matched to a gene: 13. For the CDR3, the DNA is TGCAGCGTCAGAAGATCCGGACAGGGTTTCAATGAGCAGTTCTTC. This codes for CSVRRSGQGFNEQFF.

V is TRBV12-3 or TRBV12-4 and J is TRBJ1-2, with unresolved D. This CDR3 contains 13 residues. V was pared by 5 bases and J by 2 bases, with 9 bases between. The CDR3 sequence is CASSPPSNYGYTF. The CDR3 nucleotides read TGTGCCAGCAGTCCCCCTTCGAACTATGGCTACACCTTC.

The chain has TRBV18 and TRBJ2-3, with TRBD2 identical over 9 bases. Germline lookup yields CDR1 KGHSH and CDR2 LQKENI. The junction had 4 bases not matched to a gene; V was cut back by 0 bases and J by 0 bases. CDR3 length: 17 residues. CDR3: CASSPPSGLASTDTQYF. Here the CDR3 DNA reads TGTGCCAGCTCACCACCGTCGGGACTAGCTAGCACAGATACGCAGTATTTT.

The rearrangement joins TRBV28 to TRBJ1-2, with D possibly being TRBD1 (5 bases). This CDR3 contains 14 residues. The germline V gene has CDR1 MDHEN and CDR2 SYDVKM. Trimming left V 5 bases short and J 4 bases short, with 14 bases between. The CDR3 nucleotides read TGTGCCAGCAGTCCATCGACAGAACTCTATGGCTACACCTTC. This translates into CASSPSTELYGYTF.

The V call is TRBV4-2, the J call TRBJ2-3, with D tentatively TRBD1 (6 bases). Trimming stripped 0 bases from V and 0 bases from J, with 10 bases between. This CDR3 has 16 residues. CDR1 and CDR2 (germline): LGHNA, YNFKEQ. CDR3 loop: CASSQEGRGSTDTQYF. CDR3 nucleotides: TGTGCCAGCAGCCAAGAAGGCAGGGGAAGCACAGATACGCAGTATTTT.

The V call is TRBV9, the J call TRBJ1-5; the D gene is possibly TRBD1 (5 bases). Germline lookup yields CDR1 SGDLS and CDR2 YYNGEE. The CDR3 runs to 14 residues. Trimming stripped 0 bases from V and 7 bases from J, with 11 bases between. The CDR3 region is CASSVEGVGQPQHF. Here the CDR3 DNA reads TGTGCCAGCAGCGTAGAAGGGGTAGGGCAGCCCCAGCATTTT.

This chain joins TRBV5-5 and TRBJ1-2; TRBD1 aligns across 7 bases. The CDR3 has 15 amino acids. The ends lost 0 bases at V and 5 bases at J; junction bases unmatched: 7. Germline V gene data show CDR1 as SGHKS and CDR2 as YYEKEE (reference sequence). The CDR3 bases are TGTGCCAGCAGCTTGGGGGAGACAGGGTGGTATGGCTACACCTTC. Translation gives CASSLGETGWYGYTF.

The V and J genes are TRBV5-6 and TRBJ2-3; 14 bases fit TRBD2. The length of the CDR3 is 17 residues. The ends lost 3 bases at V and 4 bases at J; junction bases unmatched: 7. Germline V gene lookup returns CDR1 SGHDT and CDR2 YYEEEE. CDR3 DNA: TGTGCCAGCAGCTGGGGAGGACTAGCGGGAGGCGCAGATACGCAGTATTTT. Its protein product is CASSWGGLAGGADTQYF.

V and J are TRBV27 and TRBJ1-5, with 7 nucleotides matching TRBD1. J gave up 6 bases and V 5 bases, and 4 bases lay outside the gene matches. In germline, CDR1 is MNHEY, CDR2 SMNVEV (reference sequence). The CDR3 has 13 amino acids. The CDR3 nucleotides read TGTGCCAGCAGTCTTAGGGGGCGTCAGCCCCAGCATTTT. Translating gives CASSLRGRQPQHF.

The table lists this clone with a few counts. The rearrangement joins TRBV24-1 to TRBJ2-1, with 8 bases matching TRBD1. The CDR3 is 15 residues long. The germline gives CDR1 KGHDR, CDR2 SFDVKD. J lost 5 bases, V lost 5 bases, and 7 bases had no gene match. As DNA, the CDR3 is TGTGCCACCAGTGGCTCGGGACAGGCCGACAATGAGCAGTTCTTC. Translating it yields CATSGSGQADNEQFF.

V is TRBV28 and J is TRBJ1-1; TRBD1 matches at 8 bases. Germline loops: CDR1 MDHEN, CDR2 SYDVKM. The V segment lost 5 bases and the J segment 4 bases; nucleotides outside the gene matches: 6. This CDR3 spans 14 amino acids. Here the CDR3 DNA reads TGTGCCAGCAGTCCCGGACAGGGTTTCACTGAAGCTTTCTTT. Encoded protein: CASSPGQGFTEAFF.

This clone was counted between two and nine times. This chain joins TRBV6-5 and TRBJ1-1, with D tentatively TRBD1 (6 bases). The V and J ends lost 5 bases and 5 bases respectively, with 12 bases between them. Germline CDR1 and CDR2: MNHEY and SVGAGI. The CDR3 is made up of 13 amino acids. The CDR3 region has the DNA TGTGCCAGCAGTACAGGGTGGGGAACTGAAGCTTTCTTT. It specifies CASSTGWGTEAFF.

The chain joins TRBV7-2 to TRBJ1-2, with 10 bases matching TRBD1. The CDR3 is 16 residues long. After removal of 7 bases from V and 4 bases from J, the junction contained 12 bases not matched to a gene. CDR1 SGHTA and CDR2 FQGNSA come from the germline V gene. The CDR3 DNA is TGTGCCAGCAACCGGGACAGGGGTACGGGGACCTATGGCTACACCTTC. Translating it yields CASNRDRGTGTYGYTF.

The V and J genes are TRBV3-1 (or the pseudogene TRBV3-2) and TRBJ2-5, with D perhaps TRBD2 (6 bases). Trimming removed 0 bases from V and 4 bases from J, with 12 bases in between. CDR1 and CDR2 from the germline V gene are LGHDT and YNNKEL (reference sequence). CDR3 length equals 15 residues. The CDR3 DNA is TGTGCCAGCAGCCAAGATTCTCGGAGGGGAGAGACCCAGTACTTC. It translates to CASSQDSRRGETQYF.

The V call is TRBV25-1, the J call TRBJ1-2; 7 bases are a match to TRBD1. Germline lookup yields CDR1 MGHDK and CDR2 SYGVNS. The CDR3 runs 14 residues. Trimming took 2 bases from V and 8 from J; bases not matched to a gene: 8. In DNA form, the CDR3 reads TGTGCCAGCAGTGAAAACAGGGGAACGTCCGGCTACACCTTC. This gives the protein CASSENRGTSGYTF.